This T cell receptor beta chain appears in the sequencing data of a study of blood T cell repertoires in COVID-19. TCRdb's table, derived via immunoSEQ multiplex PCR, lists solely in-frame clones and lacks some. The sample holds about 160,000 clones, about 80% seen once. Germline CDR1 LGHNA, CDR2 YSLEER. CDR3 size: 15 residues. V was pared by 3 bases and J by 0 bases, with 2 bases of the junction left unmatched. The sequenced sample was peripheral blood. The receptor was derived from a woman older than 75 with acute or convalescent COVID-19. This chain joins TRBV4-3 and TRBJ2-4; TRBD1 aligns across 7 bases. This CDR3 reads CASSHTGEAKNIQYF. Here the CDR3 DNA reads TGCGCCAGCAGCCACACAGGGGAAGCCAAAAACATTCAGTACTTC.